The 5 T cell receptor beta chains reported below all come from one sample, sequenced in a study of cytomegalovirus exposure and HLA in healthy donors (dated by TCRdb to about 2017). Libraries were made using the immunoSEQ multiplex PCR assay. The multiplex PCR relied on a mix of 60 forward primers for TCR Vbeta segments and 13 reverse primers for TCR Jbeta segments. TCRdb's version of the immuneACCESS table is confined to in-frame rearrangements and falls short of the full clone set. An unresolved V gene accounts for under half of the shortfall where checked; the remainder is of unknown origin. The sample contains approximately 260,000 clones, almost 85% of them found a single time. The ten largest clones take up 1.5% to 2% of the sample. The sample consisted of PBMCs. The receptors were gathered from a woman between 40 and 50 years old in good health and CMV-seropositive.

The V and J genes are TRBV9 and TRBJ1-1; D unclear. V lost 0 bases, J lost 0 bases, and 9 bases lay in between. CDR3 size: 15 residues. CDR1 SGDLS and CDR2 YYNGEE come from the germline V gene. The CDR3 here is CASSVAWGVNTEAFF. CDR3 coding DNA: TGTGCCAGCAGCGTAGCTTGGGGAGTGAACACTGAAGCTTTCTTT.

The V call is TRBV4-1, the J call TRBJ1-2; 9 bases align to TRBD1. V shed 0 bases, J shed 4 bases, and the junction held 6 bases outside the gene matches. The CDR3 spans 16 residues. Germline-derived CDR1 and CDR2 are MGHRA and YSYEKL. CDR3 nucleotide sequence: TGCGCCAGCAGCCAAGATCGGGACAGGGCCGTCTATGGCTACACCTTC. Translation gives CASSQDRDRAVYGYTF.

This clone was observed a single time. The chain couples TRBV10-3 to TRBJ2-1; 8 nucleotides match TRBD2. The J segment lost 7 bases and the V segment lost 4 bases, leaving 12 bases of the junction unmatched. Germline CDR1 and CDR2: ENHRY and SYGVKD. The CDR3 contains 16 residues. The CDR3 loop is CAISGQMAGGYNEQFF. CDR3 in DNA: TGTGCCATCAGTGGTCAAATGGCGGGAGGTTATAATGAGCAGTTCTTC.

This clone was detected a few times. V gene TRBV7-2 combines with J gene TRBJ2-7, with 10 bases identical to TRBD2. CDR1 and CDR2 (germline): SGHTA, FQGNSA. The CDR3 runs to 15 residues. The trim removed 5 bases at V and 0 bases at J, leaving 4 bases unmatched. The CDR3 sequence: CASSRGLAASYEQYF. CDR3 DNA sequence: TGTGCCAGCAGCCGCGGACTAGCGGCCTCCTACGAGCAGTACTTC.

The chain joins TRBV9 to TRBJ2-7, with TRBD2 matching 10 bases. The germline CDR1 and CDR2 sequences are SGDLS and YYNGEE. The CDR3 consists of 15 residues. J was trimmed by 4 bases and V by 4 bases; bases with no gene match: 8. For the CDR3, the DNA is TGTGCCAGCAGCCCCGAAGCGGGAGGGCCTTACGAGCAGTACTTC. Translated, it gives CASSPEAGGPYEQYF.